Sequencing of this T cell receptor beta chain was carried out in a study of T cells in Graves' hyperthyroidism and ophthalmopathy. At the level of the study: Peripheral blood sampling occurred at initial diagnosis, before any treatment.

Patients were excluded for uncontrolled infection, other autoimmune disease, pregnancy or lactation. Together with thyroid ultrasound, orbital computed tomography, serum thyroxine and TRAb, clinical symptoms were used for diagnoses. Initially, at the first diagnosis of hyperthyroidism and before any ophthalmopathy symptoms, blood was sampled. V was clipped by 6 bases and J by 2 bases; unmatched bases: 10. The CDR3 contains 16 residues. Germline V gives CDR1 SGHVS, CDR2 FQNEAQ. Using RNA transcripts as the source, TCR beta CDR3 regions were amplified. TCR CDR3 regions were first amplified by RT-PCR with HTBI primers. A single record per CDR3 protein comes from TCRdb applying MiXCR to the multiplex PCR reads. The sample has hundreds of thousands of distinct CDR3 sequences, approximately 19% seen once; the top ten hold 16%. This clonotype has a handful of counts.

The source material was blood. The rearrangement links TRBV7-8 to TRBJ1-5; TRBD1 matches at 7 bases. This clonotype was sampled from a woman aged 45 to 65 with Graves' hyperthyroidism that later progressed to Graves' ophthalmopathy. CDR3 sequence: CASSLGRGGGNQPQHF. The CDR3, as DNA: TGTGCCAGCAGTCTCGGGAGAGGGGGCGGCAATCAGCCCCAGCATTTT. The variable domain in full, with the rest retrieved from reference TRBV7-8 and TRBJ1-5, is GAGVSQSPRYKVAKRGQDVALRCDPISGHVSLFWYQQALGQGPEFLTYFQNEAQLDKSGLPSDRFFAERPEGSVSTLKIQRTQQEDSAVYLCASSLGRGGGNQPQHFGDGTRLSIL.